These 30 T cell receptor beta chains were all obtained from the same sample, sequenced in a study of cytomegalovirus exposure and HLA in healthy donors. 13 Jbeta primers and 60 Vbeta primers were used for the PCR. This table comes from immunoSEQ multiplex PCR, and its TCRdb copy is limited to in-frame clones, with some not included. The sample includes roughly 100,000 clones, over 60% of them seen just once. The specimen was PBMCs. The receptors stem from a woman in her fifties or sixties in good health and CMV-seropositive.

The chain employs TRBV7-9 and TRBJ2-7; the D gene is possibly TRBD2 (6 bases). Trimming stripped 6 bases from V and 1 base from J, with 10 bases between. The germline CDR1 and CDR2 sequences are SEHNR and FQNEAQ (reference sequence). The CDR3 has 13 amino acids. The CDR3 region is CASSPRESYEQYF. CDR3 coding DNA: TGTGCCAGCAGTCCCCGGGAGTCCTACGAGCAGTACTTC.

J is TRBJ2-3 and V is TRBV7-6; 14 nucleotides line up with TRBD2. Trimming removed 4 bases from V and 2 bases from J; junction bases left unmatched: 2. Germline V gives CDR1 SGHVS, CDR2 FNYEAQ. The length of the CDR3 is 16 residues. Written as DNA, the CDR3 is TGTGCCAGCAGCTCGGGACTAGCGGGGGCCACAGATACGCAGTATTTT. Protein sequence: CASSSGLAGATDTQYF. The entire variable domain, with the rest obtained from reference TRBV7-6 and TRBJ2-3, is as follows: GAGVSQSPRYKVTKRGQDVALRCDPISGHVSLYWYRQALGQGPEFLTYFNYEAQQDKSGLPNDRFSAERPEGSISTLTIQRTEQRDSAMYRCASSSGLAGATDTQYFGPGTRLTVL.

The rearrangement uses TRBV6-6 and TRBJ1-5, with D tentatively TRBD1 (6 bases). This CDR3 contains 16 residues. Trimming stripped 1 base from V and 5 bases from J, with 15 bases between. Per the germline V gene, CDR1 is MNHNY and CDR2 is SVGAGI (reference sequence). CDR3 nucleotide sequence: TGTGCCAGCAGTTACTTTATGACAGGCCCCGATCAGCCCCAGCATTTT. Its translation is CASSYFMTGPDQPQHF.

This rearrangement joins TRBV2 to TRBJ1-5; D uncertain. The V and J ends lost 1 base and 5 bases respectively, with 6 bases between them. CDR1 is SNHLY, CDR2 FYNNEI, per germline. The CDR3 covers 13 residues. The CDR3 coding sequence is TGTGCCAGCAGTGAAGACGGTCATCAGCCCCAGCATTTT. It is translated as CASSEDGHQPQHF.

The V and J genes are TRBV7-9 and TRBJ2-2; the match to TRBD1 covers 7 bases. The CDR3 contains 17 residues. Trimming took 4 bases from V and 3 from J; bases not matched to a gene: 11. The germline CDR1 and CDR2 sequences are SEHNR and FQNEAQ (reference sequence). The CDR3 DNA reads TGTGCCAGCAGCTCCGTACCGGGGACAGACTACACCGGGGAGCTGTTTTTT. It yields the protein CASSSVPGTDYTGELFF.

The V call is TRBV6-1, the J call TRBJ2-2; D perhaps matches TRBD1 (5 bases). The CDR3 length is 17 residues. Per germline, CDR1 MNHNS and CDR2 SASEGT. V lost 2 bases and J lost 4, with 17 bases in between. CDR3 loop: CASSEKFAGQGTGELFF. The CDR3 DNA is TGTGCCAGCAGTGAAAAATTTGCAGGGCAAGGCACCGGGGAGCTGTTTTTT.

This clone was detected only a few times. CDR3 coding DNA: TGTGCCAGCAGCTTAGTGGCTACCGGGGAGCTGTTTTTT. Protein: CASSLVATGELFF. The chain employs TRBV7-9 and TRBJ2-2; D unresolved. V was cut by 1 base and J by 5 bases, with 5 bases left in between. The germline V gene encodes CDR1 SEHNR and CDR2 FQNEAQ (reference sequence). The length of the CDR3 is 13 residues.

The rearrangement joins TRBV21-1 to TRBJ1-2; no DNA check was done on the table's D call, TRBD1. TRBV21-1 corresponds to a pseudogene. This CDR3 is 15 amino acids long. The CDR3 DNA sequence: TGTGCCAGCAGGAACCGGGACAGTGATAACTATGGCTACACCTTC. Its protein product is CASRNRDSDNYGYTF.

J is TRBJ2-1 and V is TRBV5-4, with TRBD2 matching 7 bases. This CDR3 has 11 residues. Looked up from germline, CDR1 is SGHNT and CDR2 is YYREEE (reference sequence). Trimming took 4 bases from V and 10 from J; bases not matched to a gene: 2. CDR3 in amino acids: CASSGAGEQFF. As DNA, the CDR3 is TGTGCCAGCAGCGGAGCGGGGGAGCAGTTCTTC.

This clone was seen a handful of times. This chain joins TRBV7-3 and TRBJ2-1, with TRBD1 identical over 8 bases. J lost 3 bases, V lost 5 bases, and 9 bases had no gene match. This CDR3 comprises 16 residues. CDR1 and CDR2 (germline): SGHTA, FQGTGA. The CDR3 region is CASSRLQGVGYNEQFF. Written as DNA, the CDR3 is TGTGCCAGCAGCCGCCTACAGGGGGTGGGCTACAATGAGCAGTTCTTC.

The J gene is TRBJ1-6, the V gene TRBV28; 11 positions match TRBD1. With 4 bases clipped from V and 9 bases from J, the junction kept 2 bases outside the gene matches. The CDR3 has 14 residues. The germline V gene encodes CDR1 MDHEN and CDR2 SYDVKM. CDR3 protein: CASSSGQGGSPLHF. The DNA for the CDR3 is TGTGCCAGCAGTTCGGGACAGGGGGGTTCACCCCTCCACTTT.

The chain combines TRBV19 with TRBJ1-5; D perhaps matches TRBD1 (5 bases). Trimming removed 6 bases at V and 2 bases at J, with 11 bases between. The V gene's germline CDR1 is LNHDA and CDR2 SQIVND (reference sequence). CDR3 length: 14 amino acids. The CDR3 region is CASSPGGGNQPQHF. CDR3 nucleotide sequence: TGTGCCAGTAGCCCGGGGGGGGGCAATCAGCCCCAGCATTTT. The variable domain in full, with the rest retrieved from reference TRBV19 and TRBJ1-5, is DGGITQSPKYLFRKEGQNVTLSCEQNLNHDAMYWYRQDPGQGLRLIYYSQIVNDFQKGDIAEGYSVSREKKESFPLTVTSAQKNPTAFYLCASSPGGGNQPQHFGDGTRLSIL.

This chain uses TRBV5-5 with TRBJ1-2; 9 bases map to TRBD1. Germline V gives CDR1 SGHKS, CDR2 YYEKEE (reference sequence). CDR3 size: 14 residues. After removal of 3 bases from V and 6 bases from J, the junction contained 6 bases not matched to a gene. The CDR3 nucleotides read TGTGCCAGCAGCTCCACAGGGGGCTCTGATGGCTACACCTTC. It codes for CASSSTGGSDGYTF.

The J gene is TRBJ1-1, the V gene TRBV5-1; the D gene is possibly TRBD1 (6 bases). From germline, CDR1 is SGHRS and CDR2 YFSETQ. V was clipped by 0 bases and J by 4 bases, with 10 bases between them. The CDR3 has 14 residues. The CDR3, as DNA: TGCGCCAGCAGCTTGGACAGGGCGGTCACTGAAGCTTTCTTT. This codes for CASSLDRAVTEAFF.

This clone was counted once. The chain uses TRBV7-2 and TRBJ1-1, with a weak D call TRBD1 (6 bases). This CDR3 has 17 amino acids. Germline V gene data show CDR1 as SGHTA and CDR2 as FQGNSA. Deletions cut 2 bases from V and 7 bases from J, with 23 bases between. The CDR3: CASSLSPSGAVFGEAFF. For the CDR3, the DNA is TGTGCCAGCAGCTTAAGTCCATCAGGGGCTGTATTCGGTGAAGCTTTCTTT.

The rearrangement links TRBV30 to TRBJ1-5; 7 bases fit TRBD1. The length of the CDR3 is 13 residues. Germline V gene lookup returns CDR1 GTSNPN and CDR2 SVGIG (reference sequence). After removal of 2 bases from V and 6 bases from J, the junction contained 4 bases not matched to a gene. CDR3 in amino acids: CAWSQGDFQPQHF. CDR3 DNA: TGTGCCTGGAGTCAGGGGGATTTTCAGCCCCAGCATTTT. Full variable domain (outside the CDR3, taken from reference TRBV30 and TRBJ1-5): SQTIHQWPATLVQPVGSPLSLECTVEGTSNPNLYWYRQAAGRGLQLLFYSVGIGQISSEVPQNLSASRPQDRQFILSSKKLLLSDSGFYLCAWSQGDFQPQHFGDGTRLSIL.

This chain joins TRBV5-1 and TRBJ1-2, with TRBD1 matching over 11 bases. V trimming: 3 bases; J trimming: 3 bases; junction bases outside the gene matches: 4. The CDR3 runs 15 residues. The germline CDR1 and CDR2 sequences are SGHRS and YFSETQ. The CDR3 loop reads CASSSAGQGDYGYTF. For the CDR3, the DNA is TGCGCCAGCAGCTCAGCGGGACAGGGGGACTATGGCTACACCTTC.

This clone was detected only a few times. The DNA is left out, because the CDR3 cannot be placed on it with certainty; the CDR3 is given as TCRdb lists it. The rearrangement uses TRBV28 and TRBJ2-2; the D segment call TRBD1 is taken from the table without a DNA check. Germline CDR1 is MDHEN and CDR2 is SYDVKM. The CDR3 is 16 amino acids in total, end residues counted. This chain's CDR3 is CASSSSTGWLTGELFF.

The chain carries TRBV6-1 and TRBJ1-4; 9 nucleotides align to TRBD1. The V segment lost 7 bases and the J segment 4 bases; nucleotides outside the gene matches: 4. This CDR3 comprises 14 residues. Germline CDR1 reads MNHNS; CDR2 reads SASEGT. CDR3 amino acids: CASTPGQGNEKLFF. CDR3 DNA: TGTGCCAGCACGCCGGGACAGGGTAATGAAAAACTGTTTTTT.

This clone showed up just a few times. The CDR3 loop reads CASSLAGQGHYEQYF. Written as DNA, the CDR3 is TGTGCCAGCAGCTTGGCGGGACAGGGGCACTACGAGCAGTACTTC. V is TRBV5-4 and J is TRBJ2-7, with 10 nucleotides matching TRBD1. This CDR3 comprises 15 residues. V lost 0 bases and J lost 3; bases outside the gene matches: 3. Germline V gene data show CDR1 as SGHNT and CDR2 as YYREEE (reference sequence). The full variable domain, completed using reference TRBV5-4 and TRBJ2-7, is ETGVTQSPTHLIKTRGQQVTLRCSSQSGHNTVSWYQQALGQGPQFIFQYYREEENGRGNFPPRFSGLQFPNYSSELNVNALELDDSALYLCASSLAGQGHYEQYFGPGTRLTVT.

This chain uses TRBV5-1 with TRBJ2-5, with D perhaps matching TRBD1 (6 bases). The tail of the sequence fits TRBJ2-7 better, so the J call may be wrong. In germline, CDR1 is SGHRS, CDR2 YFSETQ. This CDR3 comprises 14 residues. The CDR3 DNA reads as TGCGCCAGCAGCTTGGAGACAGGAAACTACGAGCAGTACTTC. Its protein is CASSLETGNYEQYF.

The chain joins TRBV15 to TRBJ2-1; 16 nucleotides match TRBD2. The V segment lost 3 bases and the J segment 5 bases; nucleotides outside the gene matches: 4. Germline CDR1 reads LNHNV; CDR2 reads YYDKDF (reference sequence). The CDR3 totals 17 residues. The CDR3 region is CATSRGLAGGPNNEQFF. The CDR3 bases are TGTGCCACCAGCAGGGGACTAGCGGGGGGGCCGAACAATGAGCAGTTCTTC.

The chain has TRBV5-6 and TRBJ1-2; 8 bases are a match to TRBD1. Per germline, CDR1 SGHDT and CDR2 YYEEEE. The ends lost 4 bases at V and 6 bases at J; junction bases unmatched: 8. The CDR3 is 14 residues long. CDR3 bases: TGTGCCAGCAGCGCAAGGACAGGGAGACATGGCTACACCTTC. As protein: CASSARTGRHGYTF.

The rearrangement links TRBV6-5 to TRBJ2-1; 14 positions match TRBD2. Trimming took 6 bases from V and 5 from J; bases not matched to a gene: 3. Germline V gives CDR1 MNHEY, CDR2 SVGAGI. This CDR3 spans 15 amino acids. This CDR3 is CASRSGLAGDNEQFF. Here the CDR3 DNA reads TGTGCCAGCAGATCGGGACTAGCGGGGGACAATGAGCAGTTCTTC.

Only a few counts were recorded for this clone. The genes are TRBV6-5 and TRBJ2-3, with D possibly TRBD1 on 5 matching bases. CDR1 and CDR2 (germline): MNHEY, SVGAGI. The CDR3 consists of 12 residues. Trimming cost V 6 bases and J 4 bases, with 8 bases left between them. CDR3: CASRGVADTQYF. DNA for the CDR3: TGTGCCAGCAGAGGGGTAGCAGATACGCAGTATTTT.

The genes are TRBV29-1 and TRBJ1-2; weak D call: TRBD1 (5 bases). V lost 2 bases and J 3 bases, leaving 19 bases between the germline ends. The length of the CDR3 is 16 residues. Germline loops: CDR1 SQVTM, CDR2 ANQGSEA. The CDR3 bases are TGCAGCGTTGAATCGACGAGCAGACAGAGAGACTATGGCTACACCTTC. Its translation: CSVESTSRQRDYGYTF.

In this sample, this clone turned up a few times. The V and J genes are TRBV5-8 and TRBJ1-5; 9 bases match TRBD1. This CDR3 comprises 14 residues. The ends lost 3 bases at V and 3 bases at J; junction bases unmatched: 1. The V gene's germline CDR1 is SGHTS and CDR2 YDEGEE. The CDR3 spells CASSWTGVNQPQHF. The CDR3 region has the DNA TGTGCCAGCAGCTGGACAGGGGTCAATCAGCCCCAGCATTTT.

The chain is built from TRBV2 and TRBJ2-7; 7 nucleotides align to TRBD1. CDR3 length equals 13 residues. V shed 7 bases, J shed 4 bases, and the junction held 7 bases outside the gene matches. Germline V gene data show CDR1 as SNHLY and CDR2 as FYNNEI. The CDR3 is CASTSGTVYEQYF. As DNA, the CDR3 is TGTGCCAGCACATCCGGGACAGTGTACGAGCAGTACTTC.

V usage is TRBV30 and J usage is TRBJ2-7, with D tentatively TRBD1 (5 bases). Trimming shortened V by 4 bases and J by 6 bases, and 10 bases separated the two germline ends. The CDR3 spans 11 residues. Germline V gives CDR1 GTSNPN, CDR2 SVGIG (reference sequence). Written as DNA, the CDR3 is TGTGCCTGGACAGGGCCGGGCGAGCAGTACTTC. Translating it yields CAWTGPGEQYF.

This chain connects TRBV10-3 to TRBJ1-1; D gene uncertain. In germline, CDR1 is ENHRY, CDR2 SYGVKD. There are 13 residues in the CDR3. Trimming left V 3 bases short and J 4 bases short, with 9 bases between. The CDR3 loop reads CAISDGVGTEAFF. Written as DNA, the CDR3 is TGTGCCATCAGTGACGGGGTCGGCACTGAAGCTTTCTTT.